This TCR beta chain was captured by sequencing in a study of graft-versus-host responses after intestinal transplantation. Repertoires were generated with immunoSEQ multiplex PCR, while TCRdb's copy carries only in-frame clones and drops some. This sample has approximately 100,000 clones; about 83% occur once, and the top ten carry 1.4%. V gave up 5 bases and J gave up 0 bases, with 4 bases separating them. CDR3 size: 12 residues. Germline V gene data show CDR1 as MNHNS and CDR2 as SASEGT. The clonotype comes from a human patient who received an intestinal transplant, so some T cells may come from the graft donor. This specimen consisted of PBMCs, obtained 255 days after intestinal transplant. The chain joins TRBV6-1 to TRBJ2-5; D unclear. For the CDR3, the DNA is TGTGCCAGCAGTAGGTACCAAGAGACCCAGTACTTC. It yields the protein CASSRYQETQYF.